Below, 21 T cell receptor beta chains from the same sample are listed, as sequenced in a study of T cells in Graves' hyperthyroidism and ophthalmopathy. Researchers amplified the TCR beta CDR3 regions from RNA transcripts. First-round RT-PCR targeting the TCR CDR3 was performed with the HTBI primer set. TCRdb processed the multiplex PCR reads anew with MiXCR; each CDR3 protein has one entry. The sample has over 400,000 distinct CDR3 sequences; over 12% are singletons. Sequencing was performed on blood. All receptors come from a man aged 18-30 years with Graves' ophthalmopathy.

This clonotype was recorded many times. The CDR3 region has the DNA TGTGCCAGCATTCGCGGCCAGATGGGGAACACTGAAGCTTTCTTT. Translated: CASIRGQMGNTEAFF. V is TRBV12-3 or TRBV12-4 and J is TRBJ1-1; D call uncertain. This CDR3 has 15 amino acids. Trimming took 7 bases from V and 1 from J, leaving 16 bases between them.

The V gene is TRBV15, the J gene TRBJ2-3; D ambiguous. The CDR3 sequence is 15 residues long. The germline V gene encodes CDR1 LNHNV and CDR2 YYDKDF (reference sequence). Trimming shortened V by 0 bases and J by 2 bases, and 9 bases separated the two germline ends. CDR3 region: CATSRDQRHTDTQYF. Written as DNA, the CDR3 is TGTGCCACCAGCAGAGATCAGCGCCACACAGATACGCAGTATTTT.

At least ten counts were recorded for this clonotype. The gene calls are TRBV30 and TRBJ1-4; D uncertain. The germline V gene has CDR1 GTSNPN and CDR2 SVGIG (reference sequence). Trimming removed 1 base from V and 7 bases from J, with 16 bases in between. The CDR3 sequence is 15 residues long. CDR3 nucleotide sequence: TGTGCCTGGAGTGATAGGAACCGAGCGTCTGAAAAACTGTTTTTT. This translates into CAWSDRNRASEKLFF.

The rearrangement uses TRBV30 and TRBJ1-2; D possibly corresponds to TRBD1 (5 bases). Trimming took 3 bases from V and 7 from J, leaving 21 bases between them. This CDR3 has 15 amino acids. In germline, CDR1 is GTSNPN, CDR2 SVGIG (reference sequence). CDR3 in DNA: TGTGCCTGGAGCGGGACTGAACCTCTACCGGGTGGCTACACCTTC. Amino acid sequence: CAWSGTEPLPGGYTF.

This clonotype was seen a handful of times. The rearrangement links TRBV19 to TRBJ2-7; TRBD2 matches at 10 bases. CDR3 length: 16 amino acids. From germline, CDR1 is LNHDA and CDR2 SQIVND (reference sequence). V lost 8 bases to trimming and J lost 7 bases; unmatched junction nucleotides: 17. The CDR3 here is CASSPRALAGVYEQYF. CDR3 DNA sequence: TGTGCCAGTTCCCCCCGGGCGCTAGCGGGAGTCTATGAGCAGTACTTC.

This clonotype was detected many times. The chain has TRBV27 and TRBJ2-1, with TRBD1 matching over 7 bases. V shed 5 bases, J shed 4 bases, and the junction held 8 bases outside the gene matches. CDR1 is MNHEY, CDR2 SMNVEV, per germline (reference sequence). This CDR3 spans 15 amino acids. The CDR3 DNA follows: TGTGCCAGCAGTAGGGGGCTACCTGGGTACAATGAGCAGTTCTTC. As protein: CASSRGLPGYNEQFF.

This clonotype was seen repeatedly, ten times or more. For the CDR3, the DNA is TGTGCCAGTAGACGGGACTCTTACACTGAAGCTTTCTTT. Translation gives CASRRDSYTEAFF. The V gene is TRBV19, the J gene TRBJ1-1; tentatively, D is TRBD1 (5 bases). Trimming took off 6 bases at V and 3 bases at J, with 11 bases between the two ends. The CDR3 length is 13 residues. The germline V gene has CDR1 LNHDA and CDR2 SQIVND (reference sequence).

This clonotype was observed a few times. The chain combines TRBV5-1 with TRBJ1-2; D possibly corresponds to TRBD1 (5 bases). Deletions cut 0 bases from V and 4 bases from J, with 13 bases between. Germline V CDR1 and CDR2: SGHRS, YFSETQ. This CDR3 has 15 residues. The DNA for the CDR3 is TGCGCCAGCAGCTTGGAGGTGGGGACGGCCTATGGCTACACCTTC. Amino acids: CASSLEVGTAYGYTF. Filled out from reference TRBV5-1 and TRBJ1-2, the complete variable domain reads KAGVTQTPRYLIKTRGQQVTLSCSPISGHRSVSWYQQTPGQGLQFLFEYFSETQRNKGNFPGRFSGRQFSNSRSEMNVSTLELGDSALYLCASSLEVGTAYGYTFGSGTRLTVV.

This clonotype was counted many times. This chain links TRBV5-1 with TRBJ1-6; D perhaps matches TRBD1 (5 bases). Germline loops: CDR1 SGHRS, CDR2 YFSETQ. The CDR3 extends over 13 amino acids. The V and J ends lost 6 bases and 7 bases respectively, with 11 bases between them. The CDR3 protein is CASMGEGNSPLHF. The CDR3 region has the DNA TGCGCCAGCATGGGAGAGGGGAATTCACCCCTCCACTTT.

This clonotype was detected many times. The V call is TRBV13, the J call TRBJ2-1, with unresolved D. CDR3 length equals 14 residues. Per germline, CDR1 PRHDT and CDR2 FYEKMQ (reference sequence). V shed 0 bases and J shed 0 bases, with 3 bases lying between them. Here the CDR3 DNA reads TGTGCCAGCAGCTTAGGACCCTCCTACAATGAGCAGTTCTTC. It translates to CASSLGPSYNEQFF.

Ten or more counts support this clonotype. This chain joins TRBV7-6 and TRBJ1-4, with no clear D. V gave up 1 base and J gave up 8 bases, with 17 bases separating them. Germline CDR1 and CDR2: SGHVS and FNYEAQ. The CDR3 consists of 16 residues. The CDR3 DNA reads TGTGCCAGCAGCTTAGGTCCGGCCCCAATCCAGGAAAAACTGTTTTTT. It translates to CASSLGPAPIQEKLFF.

The sample holds many counts of this clonotype. The chain joins TRBV7-9 to TRBJ2-3; 9 bases map to TRBD1. Germline V gene lookup returns CDR1 SEHNR and CDR2 FQNEAQ (reference sequence). V dropped 8 bases and J dropped 4; count of bases not matched to a gene: 7. CDR3 length: 14 amino acids. The CDR3 DNA sequence: TGTGCCAGCTCACTGACAGGGGGAGCAGATACGCAGTATTTT. This encodes CASSLTGGADTQYF.

This clonotype was counted once. This clone may be a read error of a much larger clone one base away. V gene TRBV10-3 combines with J gene TRBJ2-2; D gene uncertain. The V gene's germline CDR1 is ENHRY and CDR2 SYGVKD. The CDR3 is 12 amino acids. V was pared by 4 bases and J by 7 bases, with 7 bases between. The CDR3 DNA sequence: TGTGCCATCAGTGCCGACGGCGGGGAGCTGTTTTTT. Amino acids: CAISADGGELFF.

There are a few counts of this clonotype. Germline is not matched at one junction end, which may reflect a read error. CDR3 nucleotides: TGCGCCAGCAGCCAAGACCCCCGCGGGACCGGGGAGCTGTTTTTT. This encodes CASSQDPRGTGELFF. The genes are TRBV7-8 and TRBJ2-2, with D maybe TRBD2 (5 bases). Germline assignment: CDR1 SGHVS and CDR2 FQNEAQ. The CDR3 is made up of 15 amino acids.

The chain uses TRBV29-1 and TRBJ1-2, with 8 bases fitting TRBD1. The ends lost 0 bases at V and 5 bases at J; junction bases unmatched: 5. The CDR3 extends over 14 amino acids. Germline V gene sequence: CDR1 SQVTM, CDR2 ANQGSEA. CDR3 region: CSVEDPTGVYGYTF. The CDR3 DNA is TGCAGCGTTGAAGACCCGACAGGGGTTTATGGCTACACCTTC.

The genes are TRBV18 and TRBJ1-2, with D tentatively TRBD1 (6 bases). The CDR3 runs 15 residues. CDR1 KGHSH and CDR2 LQKENI come from the germline V gene. V lost 3 bases to trimming and J lost 4 bases, with 15 bases between them. CDR3 amino acids: CASSPGWTESYGYTF. DNA for the CDR3: TGTGCCAGCTCACCCGGATGGACAGAAAGCTATGGCTACACCTTC.

On this clonotype: This may be a read error: a much more frequent sequence differs by one nucleotide. This sequence joins TRBV3-1 and TRBJ2-7; 7 bases line up with TRBD2. The junction had 14 bases not matched to a gene; V was cut back by 8 bases and J by 10 bases. Germline values: CDR1 LGHDT, CDR2 YNNKEL (reference sequence). The CDR3 is 13 residues long. The CDR3, as DNA: TGTGCCAGCCGAAGGGAGGGGACGGCCGACCAGTACTTC. It codes for CASRREGTADQYF.

In this sample, this clonotype turned up a few times. The V gene is TRBV6-5, the J gene TRBJ2-7; 8 nucleotides agree with TRBD2. V lost 0 bases, J lost 3 bases, and 4 bases stayed unmatched. The CDR3 loop spans 15 amino acids. Germline V gene sequence: CDR1 MNHEY, CDR2 SVGAGI. As DNA, the CDR3 is TGTGCCAGCAGTTACTCGAGCGGGGGCGGCTACGAGCAGTACTTC. Protein: CASSYSSGGGYEQYF.

The table lists this clonotype with many counts. V gene TRBV24-1 combines with J gene TRBJ2-5, with 9 positions matching TRBD2. CDR1 is KGHDR and CDR2 is SFDVKD in the germline V gene. Trimming at V came to 1 base and at J to 5 bases, leaving 1 base not matched to a gene. The CDR3 is 14 residues long. CDR3 sequence: CATSDFTSGETQYF. CDR3 bases: TGTGCCACCAGTGATTTCACTAGCGGGGAGACCCAGTACTTC.

This clonotype occurred many times. The J gene is TRBJ1-2, the V gene TRBV6-1, with D tentatively TRBD1 (5 bases). The CDR3 loop spans 13 amino acids. Germline values: CDR1 MNHNS, CDR2 SASEGT. V dropped 5 bases and J dropped 10 bases, with 17 bases sitting between them. The chain's CDR3 is CASSTPGTPYYTF. CDR3 bases: TGTGCCAGCAGTACACCCGGGACTCCTTACTACACCTTC.

In its sample, this clonotype was seen many times. V is TRBV6-2 or TRBV6-3 and J is TRBJ2-7, with a possible D match to TRBD1 (6 bases). The CDR3 runs 11 residues. V gave up 10 bases and J gave up 4 bases, with 11 bases separating them. In germline, CDR1 is MNHEY, CDR2 SVGEGT. In DNA, the CDR3 is TGTGCCACTGCTCAGGGGTACGAGCAGTACTTC. Its protein product is CATAQGYEQYF.